This entry is about one T cell receptor (beta chain). The sample originates from a study of blood T cell repertoires in COVID-19. About the research overall: COVID-19 samples, acute and convalescent, were from the United States, Italy and Spain. The analysed material was cDNA or gDNA that came from T cells, B-cell-depleted T cells, or PBMCs.

One Seattle source followed patients from active infection through their disease course. J gave up 2 bases and V 6 bases, and 14 bases lay outside the gene matches. Germline-derived CDR1 and CDR2 are LNHDA and SQIVND (reference sequence). CDR3 length: 17 amino acids. Here immunoSEQ multiplex PCR was the method, and the copy in TCRdb shows in-frame clones only, minus some. This sample has 250,000 to 300,000 clones; roughly nine tenths occur once, and the top ten carry 12%. The sequenced sample was peripheral blood. The chain is built from TRBV19 and TRBJ2-3; 7 positions match TRBD1. The receptor comes from a woman aged 25 to 39 with COVID-19, enrolled during active disease. CDR3 protein: CASSWGQFGGITDTQYF. The CDR3 coding sequence is TGTGCCAGTAGCTGGGGACAGTTTGGGGGAATCACAGATACGCAGTATTTT.